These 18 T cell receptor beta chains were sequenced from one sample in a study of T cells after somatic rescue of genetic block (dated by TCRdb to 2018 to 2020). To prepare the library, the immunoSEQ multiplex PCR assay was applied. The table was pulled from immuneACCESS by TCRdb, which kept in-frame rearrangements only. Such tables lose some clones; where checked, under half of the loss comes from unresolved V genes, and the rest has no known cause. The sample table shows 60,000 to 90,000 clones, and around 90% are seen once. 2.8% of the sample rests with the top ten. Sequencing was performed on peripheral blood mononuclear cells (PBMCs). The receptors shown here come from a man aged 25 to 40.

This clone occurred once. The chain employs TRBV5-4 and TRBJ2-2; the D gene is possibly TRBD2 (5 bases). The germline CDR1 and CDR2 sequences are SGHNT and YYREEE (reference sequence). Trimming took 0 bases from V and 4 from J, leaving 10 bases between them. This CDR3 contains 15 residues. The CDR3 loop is CASSLGGLLTGELFF. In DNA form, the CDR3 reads TGTGCCAGCAGCTTGGGCGGGCTGCTCACCGGGGAGCTGTTTTTT. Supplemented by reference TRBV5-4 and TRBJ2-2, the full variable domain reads ETGVTQSPTHLIKTRGQQVTLRCSSQSGHNTVSWYQQALGQGPQFIFQYYREEENGRGNFPPRFSGLQFPNYSSELNVNALELDDSALYLCASSLGGLLTGELFFGEGSRLTVL.

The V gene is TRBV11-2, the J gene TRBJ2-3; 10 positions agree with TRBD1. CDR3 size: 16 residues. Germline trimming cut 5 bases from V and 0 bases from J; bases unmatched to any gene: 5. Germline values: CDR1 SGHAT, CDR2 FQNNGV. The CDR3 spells CASSRGQGSSTDTQYF. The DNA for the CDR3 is TGTGCCAGCAGCAGGGGACAGGGGTCGAGCACAGATACGCAGTATTTT.

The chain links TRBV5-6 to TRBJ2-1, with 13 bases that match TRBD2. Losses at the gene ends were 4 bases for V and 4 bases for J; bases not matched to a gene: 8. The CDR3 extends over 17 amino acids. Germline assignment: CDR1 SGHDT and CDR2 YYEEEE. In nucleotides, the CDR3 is TGTGCCAGCAGCGGCAGGCGGACTAGCGGGGGATACAATGAGCAGTTCTTC. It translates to CASSGRRTSGGYNEQFF.

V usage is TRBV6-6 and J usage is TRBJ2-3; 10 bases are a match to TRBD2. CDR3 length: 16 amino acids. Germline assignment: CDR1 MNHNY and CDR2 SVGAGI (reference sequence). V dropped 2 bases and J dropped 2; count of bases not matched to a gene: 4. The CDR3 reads CASSYGSGRATDTQYF. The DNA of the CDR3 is TGTGCCAGCAGTTACGGCAGCGGGAGGGCCACAGATACGCAGTATTTT.

The CDR3 spells CASSYSKTYGYTF. CDR3 bases: TGTGCCAGCAGTTACTCCAAGACCTATGGCTACACCTTC. The rearrangement links TRBV6-5 to TRBJ1-2, with D unresolved. Germline values: CDR1 MNHEY, CDR2 SVGAGI. The CDR3 contains 13 residues. With 0 bases removed from V and 4 bases from J, the gap between germline ends came to 6 bases.

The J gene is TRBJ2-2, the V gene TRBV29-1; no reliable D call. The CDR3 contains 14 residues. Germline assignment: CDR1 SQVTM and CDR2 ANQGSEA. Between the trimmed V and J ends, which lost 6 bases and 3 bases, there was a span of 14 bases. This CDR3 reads CSVTGPLDTGELFF. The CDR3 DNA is TGCAGCGTGACCGGGCCACTGGACACCGGGGAGCTGTTTTTT.

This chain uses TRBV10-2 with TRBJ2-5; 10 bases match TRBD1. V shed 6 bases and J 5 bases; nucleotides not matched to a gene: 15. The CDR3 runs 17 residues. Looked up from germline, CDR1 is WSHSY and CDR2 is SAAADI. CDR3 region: CASSPIGQGVIQETQYF. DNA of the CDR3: TGCGCCAGCAGCCCGATCGGACAGGGGGTTATCCAGGAGACCCAGTACTTC.

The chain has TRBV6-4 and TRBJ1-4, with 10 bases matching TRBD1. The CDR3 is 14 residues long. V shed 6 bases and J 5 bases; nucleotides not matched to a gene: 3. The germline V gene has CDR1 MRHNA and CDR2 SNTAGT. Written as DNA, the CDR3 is TGTGCCAGCAGCGACAGGGGGCCAAATGAAAAACTGTTTTTT. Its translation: CASSDRGPNEKLFF.

The CDR3 DNA sequence: TGTGCCAGCAGCTTTTCGGACACTAGCAATCAGCCCCAGCATTTT. Protein: CASSFSDTSNQPQHF. The chain joins TRBV7-8 to TRBJ1-5, with D possibly being TRBD1 (5 bases). V was pared by 3 bases and J by 0 bases, with 9 bases between. This CDR3 comprises 15 residues. Germline-derived CDR1 and CDR2 are SGHVS and FQNEAQ.

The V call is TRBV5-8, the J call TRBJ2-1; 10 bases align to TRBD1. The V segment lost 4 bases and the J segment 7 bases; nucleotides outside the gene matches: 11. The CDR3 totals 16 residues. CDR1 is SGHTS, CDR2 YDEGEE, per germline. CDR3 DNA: TGTGCCAGCAGCGCAGTTGGACAGGGGGGCTCTAATGAGCAGTTCTTC. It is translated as CASSAVGQGGSNEQFF.

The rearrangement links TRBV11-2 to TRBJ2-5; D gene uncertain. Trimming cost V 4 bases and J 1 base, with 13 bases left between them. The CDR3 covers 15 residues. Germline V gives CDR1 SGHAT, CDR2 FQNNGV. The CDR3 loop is CASSWTWSRQETQYF. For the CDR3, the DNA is TGTGCCAGCAGCTGGACCTGGAGCCGCCAAGAGACCCAGTACTTC. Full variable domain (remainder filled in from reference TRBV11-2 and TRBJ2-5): EAGVAQSPRYKIIEKRQSVAFWCNPISGHATLYWYQQILGQGPKLLIQFQNNGVVDDSQLPKDRFSAERLKGVDSTLKIQPAKLEDSAVYLCASSWTWSRQETQYFGPGTRLLVL.

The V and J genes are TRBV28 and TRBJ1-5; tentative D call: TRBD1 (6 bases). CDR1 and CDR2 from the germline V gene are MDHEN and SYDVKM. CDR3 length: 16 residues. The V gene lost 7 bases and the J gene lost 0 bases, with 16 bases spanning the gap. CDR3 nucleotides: TGTGCCAGCACCCAGGGGCAGCCTCGTAGCAATCAGCCCCAGCATTTT. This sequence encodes CASTQGQPRSNQPQHF.

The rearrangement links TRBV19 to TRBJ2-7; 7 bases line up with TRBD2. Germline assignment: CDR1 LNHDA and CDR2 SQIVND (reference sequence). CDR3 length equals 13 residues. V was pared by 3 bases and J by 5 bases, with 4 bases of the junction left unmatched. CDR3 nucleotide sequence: TGTGCCAGTAGTATTGGACTAGTAAACGAGCAGTACTTC. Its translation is CASSIGLVNEQYF.

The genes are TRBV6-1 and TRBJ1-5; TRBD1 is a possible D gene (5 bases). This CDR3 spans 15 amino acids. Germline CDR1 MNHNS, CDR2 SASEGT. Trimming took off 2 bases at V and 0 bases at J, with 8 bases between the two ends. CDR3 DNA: TGTGCCAGCAGTGAATTTGGGGGTAGCAATCAGCCCCAGCATTTT. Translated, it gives CASSEFGGSNQPQHF.

DNA of the CDR3: TGTGCCAGCAGCCCCATTGCTAGCACAGATACGCAGTATTTT. This translates into CASSPIASTDTQYF. J is TRBJ2-3 and V is TRBV7-8; D gene unclear. CDR1 is SGHVS, CDR2 FQNEAQ, per germline. V dropped 5 bases and J dropped 0 bases, with 9 bases sitting between them. The CDR3 is 14 amino acids. Drawing the rest from reference TRBV7-8 and TRBJ2-3, the complete variable domain is GAGVSQSPRYKVAKRGQDVALRCDPISGHVSLFWYQQALGQGPEFLTYFQNEAQLDKSGLPSDRFFAERPEGSVSTLKIQRTQQEDSAVYLCASSPIASTDTQYFGPGTRLTVL.

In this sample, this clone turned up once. CDR3 DNA sequence: TGCGCCAGCAGCGGGGGGACAGGGAGGAATGAGCAGTTCTTC. Protein product: CASSGGTGRNEQFF. The chain couples TRBV5-1 to TRBJ2-1; 9 positions agree with TRBD1. Unmatched junction bases numbered 6, after V lost 4 bases and J lost 7 bases. Germline V lookup: CDR1 SGHRS, CDR2 YFSETQ. The CDR3 sequence is 14 residues long.

CDR3 protein: CASSTQDRGHQAFF. The DNA for the CDR3 is TGTGCCAGCAGTACCCAGGACAGGGGGCATCAAGCTTTCTTT. This sequence joins TRBV28 and TRBJ1-1; 11 bases are a match to TRBD1. Germline-derived CDR1 and CDR2 are MDHEN and SYDVKM. Unmatched junction bases numbered 8, after V lost 5 bases and J lost 9 bases. The CDR3 runs 14 residues.

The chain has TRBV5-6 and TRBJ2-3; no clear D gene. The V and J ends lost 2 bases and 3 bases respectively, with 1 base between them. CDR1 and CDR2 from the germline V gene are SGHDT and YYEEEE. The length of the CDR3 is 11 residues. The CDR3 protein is CASSLTDTQYF. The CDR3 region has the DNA TGTGCCAGCAGCTTAACAGATACGCAGTATTTT. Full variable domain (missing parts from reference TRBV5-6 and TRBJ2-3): DAGVTQSPTHLIKTRGQQVTLRCSPKSGHDTVSWYQQALGQGPQFIFQYYEEEERQRGNFPDRFSGHQFPNYSSELNVNALLLGDSALYLCASSLTDTQYFGPGTRLTVL.